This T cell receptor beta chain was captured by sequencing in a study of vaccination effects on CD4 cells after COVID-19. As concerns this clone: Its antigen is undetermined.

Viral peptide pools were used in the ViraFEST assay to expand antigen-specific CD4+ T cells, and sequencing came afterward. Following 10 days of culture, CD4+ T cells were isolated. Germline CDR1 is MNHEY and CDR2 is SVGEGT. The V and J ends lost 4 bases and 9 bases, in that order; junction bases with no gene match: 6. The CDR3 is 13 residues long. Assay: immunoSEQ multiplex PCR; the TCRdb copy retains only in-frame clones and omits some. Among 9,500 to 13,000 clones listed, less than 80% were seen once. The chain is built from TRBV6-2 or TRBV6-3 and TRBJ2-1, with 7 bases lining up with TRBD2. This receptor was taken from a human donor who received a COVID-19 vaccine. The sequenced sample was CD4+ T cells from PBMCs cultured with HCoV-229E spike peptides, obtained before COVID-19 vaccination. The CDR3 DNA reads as TGTGCCAGCAGTTTGGGAGGGTGGGGTGAGCAGTTCTTC. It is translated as CASSLGGWGEQFF.